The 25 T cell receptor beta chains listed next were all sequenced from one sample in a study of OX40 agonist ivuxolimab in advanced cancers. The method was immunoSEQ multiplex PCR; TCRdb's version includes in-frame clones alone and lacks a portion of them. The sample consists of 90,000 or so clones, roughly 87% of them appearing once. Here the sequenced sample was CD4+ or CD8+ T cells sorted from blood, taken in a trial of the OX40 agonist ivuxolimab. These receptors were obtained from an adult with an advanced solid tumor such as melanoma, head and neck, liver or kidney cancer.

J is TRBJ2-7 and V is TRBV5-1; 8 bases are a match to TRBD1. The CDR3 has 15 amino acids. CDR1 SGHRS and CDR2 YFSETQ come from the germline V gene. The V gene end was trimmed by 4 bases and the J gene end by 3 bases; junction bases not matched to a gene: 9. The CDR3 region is CASSRNFGQGYEQYF. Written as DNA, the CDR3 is TGCGCCAGCAGCCGAAACTTTGGACAGGGCTACGAGCAGTACTTC.

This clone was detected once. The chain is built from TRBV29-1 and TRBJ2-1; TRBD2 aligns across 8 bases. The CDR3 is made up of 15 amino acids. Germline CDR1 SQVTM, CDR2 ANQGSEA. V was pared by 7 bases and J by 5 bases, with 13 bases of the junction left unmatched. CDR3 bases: TGCAGCGCATTACCGGGGACTAGAAGGCACAATGAGCAGTTCTTC. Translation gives CSALPGTRRHNEQFF.

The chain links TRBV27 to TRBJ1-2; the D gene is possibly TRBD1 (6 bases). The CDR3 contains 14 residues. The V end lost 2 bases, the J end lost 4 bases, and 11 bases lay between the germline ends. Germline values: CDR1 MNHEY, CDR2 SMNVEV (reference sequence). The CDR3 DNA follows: TGTGCCAGCAGTTTAAGGGGGGGTCCCTATGGCTACACCTTC. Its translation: CASSLRGGPYGYTF.

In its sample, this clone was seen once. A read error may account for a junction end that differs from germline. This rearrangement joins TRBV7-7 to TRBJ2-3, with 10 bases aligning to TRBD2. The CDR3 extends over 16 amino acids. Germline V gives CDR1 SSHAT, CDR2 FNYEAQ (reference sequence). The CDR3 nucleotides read TGTGCTAGCAGCTTAGTAGCGGGGGGTACCACAGATACGCAGTATTTT. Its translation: CASSLVAGGTTDTQYF. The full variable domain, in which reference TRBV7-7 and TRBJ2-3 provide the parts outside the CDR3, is GAGVSQSPRYKVTKRGQDVTLRCDPISSHATLYWYQQALGQGPEFLTYFNYEAQPDKSGLPSDRFSAERPEGSISTLTIQRTEQRDSAMYRCASSLVAGGTTDTQYFGPGTRLTVL.

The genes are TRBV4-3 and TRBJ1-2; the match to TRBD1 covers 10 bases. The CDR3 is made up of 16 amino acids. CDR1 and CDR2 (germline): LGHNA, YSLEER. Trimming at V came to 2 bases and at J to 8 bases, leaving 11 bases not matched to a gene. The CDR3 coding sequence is TGCGCCAGCAGCCAACGGTTAGGGACAGGGGACCTCGGCTACACCTTC. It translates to CASSQRLGTGDLGYTF.

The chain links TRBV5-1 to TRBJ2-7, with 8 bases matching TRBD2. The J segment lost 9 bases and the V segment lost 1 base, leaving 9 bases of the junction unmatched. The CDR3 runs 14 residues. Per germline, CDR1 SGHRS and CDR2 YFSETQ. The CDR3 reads CASSLSSGGPGQYF. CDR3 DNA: TGCGCCAGCAGCTTGTCGAGCGGGGGCCCTGGGCAGTACTTC.

The CDR3 protein is CASSVASGQPNEKLFF. CDR3 bases: TGTGCCAGCAGCGTAGCATCTGGACAGCCGAATGAAAAACTGTTTTTT. The chain couples TRBV9 to TRBJ1-4; TRBD1 is a possible D gene (6 bases). Germline V gene lookup returns CDR1 SGDLS and CDR2 YYNGEE. Trimming shortened V by 0 bases and J by 5 bases, and 14 bases separated the two germline ends. The CDR3 is made up of 16 amino acids. Together with reference TRBV9 and TRBJ1-4, the CDR3 gives the full variable domain: DSGVTQTPKHLITATGQRVTLRCSPRSGDLSVYWYQQSLDQGLQFLIQYYNGEERAKGNILERFSAQQFPDLHSELNLSSLELGDSALYFCASSVASGQPNEKLFFGSGTQLSVL.

Here the CDR3 reads CASSFSQTGGRTEAFF. DNA for the CDR3: TGTGCCAGCAGTTTTTCGCAGACAGGGGGTAGAACTGAAGCTTTCTTT. The rearrangement links TRBV27 to TRBJ1-1; 9 bases are a match to TRBD1. Germline V lookup: CDR1 MNHEY, CDR2 SMNVEV (reference sequence). V lost 3 bases, J lost 5 bases, and 10 bases stayed unmatched. CDR3 length equals 16 residues.

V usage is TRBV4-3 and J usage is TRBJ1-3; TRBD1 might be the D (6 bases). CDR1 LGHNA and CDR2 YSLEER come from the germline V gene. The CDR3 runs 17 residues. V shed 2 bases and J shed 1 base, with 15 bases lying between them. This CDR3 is CASSQNAYTGSGNTIYF. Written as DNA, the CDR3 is TGCGCCAGCAGCCAAAACGCATATACAGGGTCTGGAAACACCATATATTTT.

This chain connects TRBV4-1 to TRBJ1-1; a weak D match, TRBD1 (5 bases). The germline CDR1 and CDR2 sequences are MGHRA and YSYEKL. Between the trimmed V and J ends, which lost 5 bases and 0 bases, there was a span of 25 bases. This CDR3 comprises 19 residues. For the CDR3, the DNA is TGCGCCAGCAGCGAGGGGAGAACTGGACTGAGCAATCTGAACACTGAAGCTTTCTTT. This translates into CASSEGRTGLSNLNTEAFF.

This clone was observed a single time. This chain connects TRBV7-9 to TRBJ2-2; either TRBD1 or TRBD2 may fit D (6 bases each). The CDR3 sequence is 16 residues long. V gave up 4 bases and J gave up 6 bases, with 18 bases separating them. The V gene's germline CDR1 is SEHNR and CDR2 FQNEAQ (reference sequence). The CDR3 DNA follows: TGTGCCAGCAGCTCCTTAGGAGGAGGGGGTCCCGGGGAGCTGTTTTTT. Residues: CASSSLGGGGPGELFF.

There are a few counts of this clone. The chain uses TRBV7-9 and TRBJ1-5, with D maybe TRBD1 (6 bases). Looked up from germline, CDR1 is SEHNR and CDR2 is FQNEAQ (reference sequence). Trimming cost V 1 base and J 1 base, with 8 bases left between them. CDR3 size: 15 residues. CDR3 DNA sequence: TGTGCCAGCAGCTTAGAAGGGGGGAGCAATCAGCCCCAGCATTTT. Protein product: CASSLEGGSNQPQHF.

CDR3 residues: CASSPQGFGNTIYF. In DNA form, the CDR3 reads TGTGCCAGCAGCCCACAGGGTTTCGGAAACACCATATATTTT. The chain has TRBV9 and TRBJ1-3, with D perhaps matching TRBD1 (6 bases). Trimming removed 4 bases at V and 4 bases at J, with 12 bases between. Germline CDR1 is SGDLS and CDR2 is YYNGEE. This CDR3 has 14 residues.

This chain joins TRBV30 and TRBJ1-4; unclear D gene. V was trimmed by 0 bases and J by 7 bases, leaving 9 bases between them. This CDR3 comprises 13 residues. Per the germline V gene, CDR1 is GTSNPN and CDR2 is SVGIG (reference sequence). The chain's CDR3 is CAWSVKGFEKLFF. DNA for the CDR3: TGTGCCTGGAGTGTCAAGGGATTTGAAAAACTGTTTTTT.

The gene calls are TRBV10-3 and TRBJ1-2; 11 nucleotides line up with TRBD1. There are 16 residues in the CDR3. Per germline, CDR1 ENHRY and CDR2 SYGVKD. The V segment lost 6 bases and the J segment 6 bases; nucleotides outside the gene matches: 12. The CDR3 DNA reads TGTGCCATCAGCGCCCCTGGACAGGGGGCATTTGATGGCTACACCTTC. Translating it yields CAISAPGQGAFDGYTF.

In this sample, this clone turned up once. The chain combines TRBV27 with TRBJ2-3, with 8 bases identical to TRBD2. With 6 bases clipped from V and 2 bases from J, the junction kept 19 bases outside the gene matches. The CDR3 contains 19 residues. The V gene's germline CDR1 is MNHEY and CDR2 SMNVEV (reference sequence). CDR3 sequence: CASSPWRRGGLLYTDTQYF. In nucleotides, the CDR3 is TGTGCCAGCAGCCCTTGGAGACGGGGGGGCCTATTGTACACAGATACGCAGTATTTT.

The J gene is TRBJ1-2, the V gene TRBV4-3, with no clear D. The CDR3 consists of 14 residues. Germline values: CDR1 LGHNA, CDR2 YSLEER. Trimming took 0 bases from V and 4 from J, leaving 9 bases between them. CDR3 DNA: TGCGCCAGCAGCCAAGACGGTTGGGGCTATGGCTACACCTTC. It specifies CASSQDGWGYGYTF.

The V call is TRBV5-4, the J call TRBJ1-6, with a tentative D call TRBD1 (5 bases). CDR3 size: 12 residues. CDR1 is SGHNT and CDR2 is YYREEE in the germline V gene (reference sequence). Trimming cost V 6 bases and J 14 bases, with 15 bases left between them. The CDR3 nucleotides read TGTGCCAGCACCCTAGGACGGGGGGCCCTCCACTTT. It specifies CASTLGRGALHF.

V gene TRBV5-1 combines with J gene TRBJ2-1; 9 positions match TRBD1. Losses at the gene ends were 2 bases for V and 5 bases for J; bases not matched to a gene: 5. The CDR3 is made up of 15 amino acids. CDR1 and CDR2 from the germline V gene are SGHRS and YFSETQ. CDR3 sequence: CASSFTGTGNNEQFF. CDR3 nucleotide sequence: TGCGCCAGCAGCTTCACCGGGACAGGGAACAATGAGCAGTTCTTC.

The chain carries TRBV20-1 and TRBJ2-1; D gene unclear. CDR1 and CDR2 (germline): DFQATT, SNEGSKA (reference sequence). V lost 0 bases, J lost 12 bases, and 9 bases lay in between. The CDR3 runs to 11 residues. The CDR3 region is CSARDEYPQFF. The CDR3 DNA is TGCAGTGCTAGAGACGAGTACCCGCAGTTCTTC.

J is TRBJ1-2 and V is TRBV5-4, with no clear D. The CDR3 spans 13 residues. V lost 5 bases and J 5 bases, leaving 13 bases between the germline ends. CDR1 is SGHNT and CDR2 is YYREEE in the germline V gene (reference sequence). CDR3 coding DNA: TGTGCCAGCAGGTTTATCACGGGGTATGGCTACACCTTC. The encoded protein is CASRFITGYGYTF.

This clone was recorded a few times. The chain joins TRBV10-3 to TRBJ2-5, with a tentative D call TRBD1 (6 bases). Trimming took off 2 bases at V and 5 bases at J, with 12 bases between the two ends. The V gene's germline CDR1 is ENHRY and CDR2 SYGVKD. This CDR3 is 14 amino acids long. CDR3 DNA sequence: TGTGCCATCAGTGAGCTAAGGGGGACGGAGACCCAGTACTTC. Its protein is CAISELRGTETQYF.

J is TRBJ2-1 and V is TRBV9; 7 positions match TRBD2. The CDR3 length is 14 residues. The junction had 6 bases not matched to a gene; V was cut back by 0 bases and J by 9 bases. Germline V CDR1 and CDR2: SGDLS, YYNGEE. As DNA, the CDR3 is TGTGCCAGCAGCGTAGAACTAGCGAGGAGTGAGCAGTTCTTC. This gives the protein CASSVELARSEQFF.

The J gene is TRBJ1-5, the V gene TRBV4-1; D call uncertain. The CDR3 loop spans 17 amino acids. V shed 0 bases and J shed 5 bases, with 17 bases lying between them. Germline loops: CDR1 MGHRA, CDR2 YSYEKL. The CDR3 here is CASSQDTRSREYQPQHF. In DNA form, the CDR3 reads TGCGCCAGCAGCCAAGATACCAGGTCCCGAGAGTATCAGCCCCAGCATTTT.

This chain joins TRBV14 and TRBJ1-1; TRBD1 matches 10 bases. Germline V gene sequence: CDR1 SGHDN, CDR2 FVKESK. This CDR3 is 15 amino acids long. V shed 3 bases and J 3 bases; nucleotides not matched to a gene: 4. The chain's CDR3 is CASSQLDRGHTEAFF. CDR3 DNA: TGTGCCAGCAGCCAGTTAGACAGGGGGCACACTGAAGCTTTCTTT.